The next 20 T cell receptor beta chains were all read from a single sample in a study of memory CD4+ T cells and cytomegalovirus serostatus. The table came from immunoSEQ multiplex PCR; TCRdb's copy has only in-frame clones and leaves some out. The repertoire has approximately 42,000 clones, around three quarters of them found once; the top ten carry around 1.1%. The sort gate was single viable CD3+CD4+CD8-CD45RO+ cells for memory CD4+ T cells. Sequenced input: memory CD4+ T cells from blood. These receptor sequences come from an adult in good health and CMV-seronegative.

This clone appeared once. The V call is TRBV7-2, the J call TRBJ2-1; TRBD2 matches at 9 bases. V lost 6 bases and J lost 3; bases outside the gene matches: 6. The CDR3 length is 15 residues. Germline values: CDR1 SGHTA, CDR2 FQGNSA. The CDR3 region has the DNA TGTGCCAGCAGGGAGGGACTAGCTTTCTACAATGAGCAGTTCTTC. Translation: CASREGLAFYNEQFF.

The chain uses TRBV2 and TRBJ1-2; the D gene is possibly TRBD1 (5 bases). This CDR3 is 12 amino acids long. V was clipped by 5 bases and J by 6 bases, with 10 bases between them. Germline V CDR1 and CDR2: SNHLY, FYNNEI. The CDR3 loop is CASSPQGHGYTF. The CDR3 DNA is TGTGCCAGCAGTCCGCAGGGCCATGGCTACACCTTC. The variable domain in full, with the rest retrieved from reference TRBV2 and TRBJ1-2, is EPEVTQTPSHQVTQMGQEVILRCVPISNHLYFYWYRQILGQKVEFLVSFYNNEISEKSEIFDDQFSVERPDGSNFTLKIRSTKLEDSAMYFCASSPQGHGYTFGSGTRLTVV.

This chain connects TRBV29-1 to TRBJ1-1; possibly TRBD1 for D (6 bases). Trimming removed 7 bases from V and 1 base from J, with 16 bases in between. Per the germline V gene, CDR1 is SQVTM and CDR2 is ANQGSEA. The CDR3 runs to 14 residues. The CDR3 sequence is CSAHGGGGNTEAFF. CDR3 coding DNA: TGCAGCGCCCATGGCGGAGGGGGGAACACTGAAGCTTTCTTT.

V and J are TRBV27 and TRBJ2-3; 12 bases are shared with TRBD1. The CDR3 extends over 18 amino acids. Trimming cost V 5 bases and J 2 bases; bases outside gene matches: 11. Germline CDR1 reads MNHEY; CDR2 reads SMNVEV (reference sequence). CDR3 sequence reads: CASSPGTGGSSITDTQYF. The CDR3 region has the DNA TGTGCCAGCAGTCCCGGGACAGGGGGCTCTTCGATCACAGATACGCAGTATTTT.

This clone was found once. The chain is built from TRBV19 and TRBJ1-2; D is perhaps TRBD1 (5 bases). V was clipped by 3 bases and J by 1 base, with 9 bases between them. Per the germline V gene, CDR1 is LNHDA and CDR2 is SQIVND (reference sequence). The CDR3 is 14 residues long. In DNA form, the CDR3 reads TGTGCCAGTAGTATGGGGGGGATTAACTATGGCTACACCTTC. Translation gives CASSMGGINYGYTF.

In nucleotides, the CDR3 is TGTGCCTGGACAGGGGGCCAGCCTGGAAACACCATATATTTT. As protein: CAWTGGQPGNTIYF. The genes are TRBV30 and TRBJ1-3, with TRBD1 identical over 8 bases. V lost 4 bases, J lost 2 bases, and 4 bases stayed unmatched. The CDR3 is 14 amino acids. The germline CDR1 and CDR2 sequences are GTSNPN and SVGIG (reference sequence).

The table lists this clone with a few counts. The CDR3 DNA reads TGTGCCAGCAGCTCGTGGGAAGAGCAGTTCTTC. Protein sequence: CASSSWEEQFF. The rearrangement uses TRBV5-6 and TRBJ2-1, with D unresolved. The CDR3 is made up of 11 amino acids. Per germline, CDR1 SGHDT and CDR2 YYEEEE. V was trimmed by 3 bases and J by 10 bases, leaving 8 bases between them.

The chain joins TRBV19 to TRBJ2-3, with 7 bases matching TRBD2. Germline V gene data show CDR1 as LNHDA and CDR2 as SQIVND (reference sequence). The CDR3 sequence is 18 residues long. J lost 4 bases, V lost 3 bases, and 16 bases had no gene match. The CDR3 here is CASSIVGPAGSSPDTQYF. The CDR3, as DNA: TGTGCCAGTAGTATCGTGGGCCCAGCGGGATCCTCCCCAGATACGCAGTATTTT.

The chain has TRBV27 and TRBJ1-2; D possibly corresponds to TRBD1 (5 bases). Trimming removed 6 bases from V and 4 bases from J, with 12 bases in between. This CDR3 has 13 amino acids. Germline CDR1 is MNHEY and CDR2 is SMNVEV (reference sequence). The CDR3 sequence is CASRRDGTYGYTF. The CDR3 coding sequence is TGTGCCAGCAGACGGGACGGAACCTATGGCTACACCTTC.

The chain employs TRBV30 and TRBJ2-7, with TRBD1 matching over 7 bases. Germline assignment: CDR1 GTSNPN and CDR2 SVGIG (reference sequence). The trim removed 2 bases at V and 0 bases at J, leaving 10 bases unmatched. The CDR3 has 16 residues. The CDR3 region is CAWSKAGTDGSYEQYF. The DNA for the CDR3 is TGTGCCTGGAGTAAGGCCGGGACAGACGGCTCCTACGAGCAGTACTTC.

The chain joins TRBV5-4 to TRBJ2-7, with D perhaps matching TRBD1 or TRBD2 (5 bases each). Germline V CDR1 and CDR2: SGHNT, YYREEE (reference sequence). The V end was cut by 3 bases, the J end by 1 base, with 8 bases between. This CDR3 is built from 13 residues. The CDR3 DNA sequence: TGTGCCAGCAGCTCTGGGGGTTCCTACGAGCAGTACTTC. Protein sequence: CASSSGGSYEQYF.

This chain uses TRBV7-3 with TRBJ1-1; 7 positions agree with TRBD1. In germline, CDR1 is SGHTA, CDR2 FQGTGA. V shed 3 bases and J 4 bases; nucleotides not matched to a gene: 5. CDR3 length equals 14 residues. This chain's CDR3 is CASSFRGFGTEAFF. The CDR3 bases are TGTGCCAGCAGCTTCAGGGGGTTCGGCACTGAAGCTTTCTTT.

V gene TRBV6-6 combines with J gene TRBJ2-7; no clear D gene. Germline CDR1 MNHNY, CDR2 SVGAGI (reference sequence). This CDR3 is 10 amino acids long. V shed 7 bases and J shed 3 bases, with 4 bases lying between them. CDR3 DNA: TGTGCCAGCAAAAACTACGAGCAGTACTTC. Translating gives CASKNYEQYF.

The chain couples TRBV30 to TRBJ1-3, with no clear D. V gave up 1 base and J gave up 0 bases, with 10 bases separating them. In germline, CDR1 is GTSNPN, CDR2 SVGIG (reference sequence). This CDR3 comprises 15 residues. In DNA, the CDR3 is TGTGCCTGGAGTGAAGAGAACTACTCTGGAAACACCATATATTTT. Amino acids: CAWSEENYSGNTIYF. Looking up the rest from reference TRBV30 and TRBJ1-3 gives the full variable domain: SQTIHQWPATLVQPVGSPLSLECTVEGTSNPNLYWYRQAAGRGLQLLFYSVGIGQISSEVPQNLSASRPQDRQFILSSKKLLLSDSGFYLCAWSEENYSGNTIYFGEGSWLTVV.

The V and J genes are TRBV18 and TRBJ2-2; 7 bases agree with TRBD1. The CDR3 runs 15 residues. CDR1 is KGHSH, CDR2 LQKENI, per germline. The trim removed 5 bases at V and 1 base at J, leaving 4 bases unmatched. The CDR3 DNA sequence: TGTGCCAGCTCAGTGGGACAGAAGAACACCGGGGAGCTGTTTTTT. This gives the protein CASSVGQKNTGELFF. Using reference TRBV18 and TRBJ2-2 for the parts outside the CDR3, the full variable domain is NAGVMQNPRHLVRRRGQEARLRCSPMKGHSHVYWYRQLPEEGLKFMVYLQKENIIDESGMPKERFSAEFPKEGPSILRIQQVVRGDSAAYFCASSVGQKNTGELFFGEGSRLTVL.

This clone has a single count. CDR3 DNA: TGTGCCAGCTCACCGACGGGACAGGGCGGTGTAGTC. Translation: CASSPTGQGGVV. This sequence joins TRBV18 and TRBJ2-7; 9 bases map to TRBD1. Germline assignment: CDR1 KGHSH and CDR2 LQKENI. The CDR3 has 12 residues.

This clone was seen a handful of times. The chain recombines TRBV19 with TRBJ1-5; no clear D gene. CDR3 size: 16 residues. V was shortened by 5 bases and J by 7 bases, with 21 bases between the two germline ends. Germline loops: CDR1 LNHDA, CDR2 SQIVND (reference sequence). The CDR3 reads CASSPRALYVRQPQHF. CDR3 DNA sequence: TGTGCCAGTAGTCCCCGGGCCCTCTACGTCCGCCAGCCCCAGCATTTT.

The rearrangement uses TRBV7-9 and TRBJ2-1; 7 bases line up with TRBD1. CDR1 and CDR2 from the germline V gene are SEHNR and FQNEAQ (reference sequence). Trimming at V came to 3 bases and at J to 8 bases, leaving 7 bases not matched to a gene. The CDR3 has 14 amino acids. The CDR3 nucleotides are TGTGCCAGCAGCTTCCTAACAGGGGTCCATGAGCAGTTCTTC. Its protein is CASSFLTGVHEQFF.

This clone has only a few counts. The chain uses TRBV11-3 and TRBJ2-5; a weak D match, TRBD2 (6 bases). Trimming cost V 5 bases and J 5 bases, with 15 bases left between them. The CDR3 loop spans 14 amino acids. Germline V gene sequence: CDR1 SGHNT, CDR2 YENEEA. CDR3 in DNA: TGTGCCAGCAGCGCGCGGGACCTCGGGGAGACCCAGTACTTC. It codes for CASSARDLGETQYF.

The rearrangement links TRBV19 to TRBJ2-2; possibly TRBD2 for D (5 bases). Germline V gene sequence: CDR1 LNHDA, CDR2 SQIVND (reference sequence). Trimming pared 3 bases from V and 4 bases from J, leaving 15 bases between. The CDR3 sequence is 16 residues long. CDR3 in DNA: TGTGCCAGTAGTATTAGGGTGGGAGTGGGCACCGGGGAGCTGTTTTTT. Its protein is CASSIRVGVGTGELFF. Based on the CDR3 plus reference TRBV19 and TRBJ2-2, the full variable domain is DGGITQSPKYLFRKEGQNVTLSCEQNLNHDAMYWYRQDPGQGLRLIYYSQIVNDFQKGDIAEGYSVSREKKESFPLTVTSAQKNPTAFYLCASSIRVGVGTGELFFGEGSRLTVL.